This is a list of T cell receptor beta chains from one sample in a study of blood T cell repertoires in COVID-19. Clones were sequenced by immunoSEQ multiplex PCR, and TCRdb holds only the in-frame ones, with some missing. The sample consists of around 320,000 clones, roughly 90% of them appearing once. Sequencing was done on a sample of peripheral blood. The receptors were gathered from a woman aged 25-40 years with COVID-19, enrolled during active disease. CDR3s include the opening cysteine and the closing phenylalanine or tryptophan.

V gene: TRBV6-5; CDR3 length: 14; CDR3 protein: CASSPGENTGELFF
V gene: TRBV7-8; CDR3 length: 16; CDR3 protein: CASSGTSGVVQETQYF
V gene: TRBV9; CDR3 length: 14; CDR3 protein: CASSEGTGVRPQHF
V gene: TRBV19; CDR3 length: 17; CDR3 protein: CASSITLQGVMNTEAFF
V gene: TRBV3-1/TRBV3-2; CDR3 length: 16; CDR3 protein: CASSQGSAPAGTEAFF
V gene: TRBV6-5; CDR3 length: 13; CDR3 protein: CASSFRSGNTIYF
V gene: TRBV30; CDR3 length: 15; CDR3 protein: CAWSVITTRNEKLFF
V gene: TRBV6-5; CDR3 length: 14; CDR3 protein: CASSYSRQNYGYTF
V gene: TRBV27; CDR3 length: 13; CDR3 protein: CASSLRPFRTQYF
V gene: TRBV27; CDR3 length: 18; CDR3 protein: CASSLMLAGGPNTGELFF
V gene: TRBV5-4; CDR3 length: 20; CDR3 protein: CASSPQLGTFLAGGDNEQFF
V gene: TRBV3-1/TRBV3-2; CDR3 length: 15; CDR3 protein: CASSHVGGHYNEQFF
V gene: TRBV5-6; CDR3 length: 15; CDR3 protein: CASSLESGQIYGYTF
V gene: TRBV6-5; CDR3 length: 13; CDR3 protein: CASRPRGSNGYTF
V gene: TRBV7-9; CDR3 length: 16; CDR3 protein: CASKAYRDRQNTEAFF
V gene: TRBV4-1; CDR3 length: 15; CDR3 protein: CASSLGTGVSGGYTF
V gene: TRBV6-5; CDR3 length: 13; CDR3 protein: CASSYFRNYGYTF
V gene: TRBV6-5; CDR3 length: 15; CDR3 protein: CASPGGPYSGNTIYF
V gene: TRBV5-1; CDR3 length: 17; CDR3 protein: CASSLIPQGVSGNTIYF
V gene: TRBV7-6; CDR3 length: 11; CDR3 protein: CASWGGNEQFF
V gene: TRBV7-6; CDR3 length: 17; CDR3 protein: CASSSTGMGAGANVLTF
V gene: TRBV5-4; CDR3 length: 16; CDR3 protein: CASSPWLGGSSYEQYF
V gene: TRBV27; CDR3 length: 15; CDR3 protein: CASNPGTANTGELFF
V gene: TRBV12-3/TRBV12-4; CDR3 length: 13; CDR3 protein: CASSFDRGPEAFF
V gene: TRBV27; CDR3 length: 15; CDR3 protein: CASPRAELAEDTQYF
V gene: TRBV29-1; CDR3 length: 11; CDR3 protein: CSVVGLYGYTF
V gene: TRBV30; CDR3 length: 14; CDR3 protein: CAWAVGTEAGEQYF
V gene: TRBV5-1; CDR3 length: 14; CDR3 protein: CASSSASRGYGYTF
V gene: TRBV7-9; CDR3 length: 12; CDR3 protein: CASSLGSTGYTF
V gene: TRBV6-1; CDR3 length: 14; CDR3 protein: CASSERGPPYGYTF
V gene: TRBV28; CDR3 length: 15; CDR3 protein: CASSPGDRGFYGYTF
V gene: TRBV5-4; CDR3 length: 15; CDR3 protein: CASSRQGARADTQYF
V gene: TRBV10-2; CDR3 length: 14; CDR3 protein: CASSLKTGDYGYTF
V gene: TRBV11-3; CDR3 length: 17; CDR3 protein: CASSSRTSYGVTDTQYF
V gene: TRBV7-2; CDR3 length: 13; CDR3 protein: CASSFSGGDEQFF
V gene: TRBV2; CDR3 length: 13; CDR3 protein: CASSGGPGEKLFF
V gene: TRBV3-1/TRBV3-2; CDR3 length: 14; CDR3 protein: CASSPRTSGGTQYF
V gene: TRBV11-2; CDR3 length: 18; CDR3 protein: CASSPRDRGLGSSYEQYF
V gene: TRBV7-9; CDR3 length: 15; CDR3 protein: CASSSTTGVYNEQFF
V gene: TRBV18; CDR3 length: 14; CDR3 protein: CASSPGQGFAEAFF
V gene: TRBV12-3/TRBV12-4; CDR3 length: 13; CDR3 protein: CASSPQGSIGYTF
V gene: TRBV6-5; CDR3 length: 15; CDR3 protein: CASRYYVGTGYGYTF
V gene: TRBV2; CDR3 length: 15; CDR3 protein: CASSRDSASGNTIYF
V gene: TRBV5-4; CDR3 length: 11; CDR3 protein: CASGRPTEAFF
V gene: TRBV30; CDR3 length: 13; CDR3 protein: CAWETGQNSPLHF
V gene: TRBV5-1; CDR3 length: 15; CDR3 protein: CASSPLGGVNTEAFF